The 11 T cell receptor beta chains below were found in one sample sequenced in a study of cytomegalovirus exposure and HLA in healthy donors (dated by TCRdb to about 2017). Receptors were amplified or captured by the immunoSEQ multiplex PCR assay. A mixture of 60 forward primers for TCR Vbeta segments and 13 reverse primers for TCR Jbeta segments was used in the multiplex PCR. Not all clones reach the TCRdb copy of this immuneACCESS table, which keeps in-frame sequences only. Checked studies attribute under half of the gap to unresolved V genes and leave the rest unexplained. In all, the sample holds 95,000 to 110,000 clones, and more than 75% of those were seen once. The top ten clonotypes cover 10% of the sample. The source material was PBMCs. The receptors originated from a woman between 18 and 29 years old in good health and CMV-seropositive.

The V and J genes are TRBV7-2 and TRBJ2-7, with a weak D call TRBD1 (6 bases). Trimming pared 2 bases from V and 6 bases from J, leaving 14 bases between. Germline V gene lookup returns CDR1 SGHTA and CDR2 FQGNSA. This CDR3 is built from 14 residues. DNA for the CDR3: TGTGCCAGCAGCTTAAACAGGGTGGTTGGCGAGCAGTACTTC. It yields the protein CASSLNRVVGEQYF. The full variable domain, completed using reference TRBV7-2 and TRBJ2-7, is GAGVSQSPSNKVTEKGKDVELRCDPISGHTALYWYRQSLGQGLEFLIYFQGNSAPDKSGLPSDRFSAERTGGSVSTLTIQRTQQEDSAVYLCASSLNRVVGEQYFGPGTRLTVT.

The chain carries TRBV4-3 and TRBJ2-3, with D possibly matching TRBD1 (6 bases). Trimming removed 2 bases from V and 6 bases from J, with 18 bases in between. The CDR3 consists of 16 residues. Germline V lookup: CDR1 LGHNA, CDR2 YSLEER. DNA for the CDR3: TGCGCCAGCAGCCAATCCTACAGGGATAGCAAGGATACGCAGTATTTT. Protein sequence: CASSQSYRDSKDTQYF.

This chain links TRBV7-2 with TRBJ2-1; D ambiguous. V lost 1 base, J lost 0 bases, and 13 bases lay in between. Germline V lookup: CDR1 SGHTA, CDR2 FQGNSA. The CDR3 is 17 residues long. CDR3 loop: CASSLGKVSSSYNEQFF. The CDR3, as DNA: TGTGCCAGCAGCTTAGGTAAGGTTTCTAGCTCCTACAATGAGCAGTTCTTC. Full variable domain (remainder filled in from reference TRBV7-2 and TRBJ2-1): GAGVSQSPSNKVTEKGKDVELRCDPISGHTALYWYRQSLGQGLEFLIYFQGNSAPDKSGLPSDRFSAERTGGSVSTLTIQRTQQEDSAVYLCASSLGKVSSSYNEQFFGPGTRLTVL.

This rearrangement joins TRBV11-2 to TRBJ2-7; D unresolved. CDR3 length: 14 residues. The V gene's germline CDR1 is SGHAT and CDR2 FQNNGV. V was clipped by 1 base and J by 6 bases, with 13 bases between them. CDR3 nucleotide sequence: TGTGCCAGCAGCTTAGTTGCTAGTCGGCGCGAGCAGTACTTC. Its protein product is CASSLVASRREQYF.

The chain carries TRBV25-1 and TRBJ2-3; 8 nucleotides agree with TRBD2. This CDR3 has 16 amino acids. Trimming removed 7 bases from V and 2 bases from J; junction bases left unmatched: 11. Germline V gene sequence: CDR1 MGHDK, CDR2 SYGVNS. The CDR3 protein is CASKPTSGRYTDTQYF. The CDR3 DNA sequence: TGTGCCAGCAAACCTACTAGCGGCCGCTACACAGATACGCAGTATTTT.

This rearrangement joins TRBV7-8 to TRBJ2-7; 9 bases are a match to TRBD2. Germline V gene data show CDR1 as SGHVS and CDR2 as FQNEAQ. The trim removed 0 bases at V and 4 bases at J, leaving 13 bases unmatched. The CDR3 sequence is 18 residues long. CDR3 DNA: TGTGCCAGCAGCTTAGCCCTTGCACCGGGGCTAGCGGGGTACGAGCAGTACTTC. Translating it yields CASSLALAPGLAGYEQYF.

CDR3 region: CASSWQNTEAFF. Written as DNA, the CDR3 is TGCGCCAGCAGCTGGCAGAACACTGAAGCTTTCTTT. This sequence joins TRBV5-1 and TRBJ1-1; no definite D call. Trimming removed 3 bases from V and 1 base from J, with 4 bases in between. The CDR3 sequence is 12 residues long. Per germline, CDR1 SGHRS and CDR2 YFSETQ.

The V call is TRBV7-6, the J call TRBJ1-4; D remains ambiguous. V was shortened by 1 base and J by 4 bases, with 10 bases between the two germline ends. Germline CDR1 is SGHVS and CDR2 is FNYEAQ. This CDR3 spans 15 amino acids. In DNA, the CDR3 is TGTGCCAGCAGCTTAGATGTGGGAGATAATGAAAAACTGTTTTTT. Translating it yields CASSLDVGDNEKLFF.

This clone was picked up one time. J is TRBJ1-2 and V is TRBV6-6; 9 positions agree with TRBD1. V shed 0 bases and J 2 bases; nucleotides not matched to a gene: 1. This CDR3 has 15 residues. CDR1 is MNHNY, CDR2 SVGAGI, per germline (reference sequence). The CDR3 loop is CASSYSGQGNYGYTF. Written as DNA, the CDR3 is TGTGCCAGCAGTTACTCGGGACAGGGCAACTATGGCTACACCTTC.

This clone was recorded a few times. This chain links TRBV11-2 with TRBJ1-2; weak D call: TRBD1 (6 bases). The CDR3 covers 16 residues. V was trimmed by 3 bases and J by 5 bases, leaving 19 bases between them. Germline V lookup: CDR1 SGHAT, CDR2 FQNNGV. CDR3 region: CASSLSLPGVGYGYTF. CDR3 sequence (DNA): TGTGCCAGCAGCTTGTCCCTCCCAGGGGTTGGTTATGGCTACACCTTC.

V and J are TRBV7-2 and TRBJ2-3; TRBD2 aligns across 10 bases. The CDR3 has 15 amino acids. Losses at the gene ends were 3 bases for V and 2 bases for J; bases not matched to a gene: 2. CDR1 SGHTA and CDR2 FQGNSA come from the germline V gene. The CDR3 nucleotides read TGTGCCAGCAGCTTTCTAGCGGGAGCCACAGATACGCAGTATTTT. This codes for CASSFLAGATDTQYF. Combining the CDR3 with reference TRBV7-2 and TRBJ2-3 gives the whole variable domain GAGVSQSPSNKVTEKGKDVELRCDPISGHTALYWYRQSLGQGLEFLIYFQGNSAPDKSGLPSDRFSAERTGGSVSTLTIQRTQQEDSAVYLCASSFLAGATDTQYFGPGTRLTVL.